The source of this T cell receptor beta chain is a study of blood T cell repertoires in COVID-19. Study context: Some COVID-19 samples were acute and others convalescent; all came from the United States, Italy and Spain. PBMCs, B-cell-depleted T cells, or T cells were the source of the cDNA or gDNA that made up the material.

Germline values: CDR1 SEHNR, CDR2 FQNEAQ (reference sequence). V lost 4 bases and J lost 9; bases outside the gene matches: 5. This CDR3 has 15 amino acids. Repertoires were generated with immunoSEQ multiplex PCR, while TCRdb's copy carries only in-frame clones and drops some. The sample records over 70,000 clones, about 89% being singletons. This TCR derives from a man in his fifties or sixties with COVID-19, enrolled during active disease. The chain uses TRBV7-9 and TRBJ2-1; 14 positions match TRBD2. Sequenced input: peripheral blood. The chain's CDR3 is CASSWGLAGVGEQFF. The CDR3 DNA reads as TGTGCCAGCAGCTGGGGACTAGCGGGAGTTGGTGAGCAGTTCTTC.